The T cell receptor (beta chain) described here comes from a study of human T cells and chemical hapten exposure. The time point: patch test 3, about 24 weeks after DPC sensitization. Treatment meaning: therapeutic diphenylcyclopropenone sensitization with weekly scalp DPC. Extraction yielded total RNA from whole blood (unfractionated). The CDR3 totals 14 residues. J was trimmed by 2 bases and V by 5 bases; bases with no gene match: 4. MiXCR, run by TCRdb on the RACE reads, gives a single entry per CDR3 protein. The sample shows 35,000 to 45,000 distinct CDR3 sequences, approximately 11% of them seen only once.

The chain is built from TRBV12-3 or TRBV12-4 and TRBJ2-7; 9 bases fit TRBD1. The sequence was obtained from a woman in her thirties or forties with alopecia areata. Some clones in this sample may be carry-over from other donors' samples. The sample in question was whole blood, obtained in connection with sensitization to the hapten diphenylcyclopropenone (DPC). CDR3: CASSATGGAYEQYF. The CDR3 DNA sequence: TGTGCCAGCAGTGCGACAGGGGGAGCCTACGAGCAGTACTTC.